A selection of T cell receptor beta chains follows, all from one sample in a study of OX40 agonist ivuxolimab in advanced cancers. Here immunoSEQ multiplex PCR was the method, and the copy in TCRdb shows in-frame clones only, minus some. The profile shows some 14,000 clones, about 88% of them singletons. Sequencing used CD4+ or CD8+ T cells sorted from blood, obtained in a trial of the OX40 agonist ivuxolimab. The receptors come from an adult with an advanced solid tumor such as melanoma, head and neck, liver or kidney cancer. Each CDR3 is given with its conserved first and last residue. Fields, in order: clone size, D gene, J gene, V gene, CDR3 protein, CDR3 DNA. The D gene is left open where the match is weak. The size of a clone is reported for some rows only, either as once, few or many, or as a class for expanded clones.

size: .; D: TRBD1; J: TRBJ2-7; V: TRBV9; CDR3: CASSGGQHFYEQYF; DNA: TGTGCCAGCAGCGGGGGACAGCACTTCTACGAGCAGTACTTC
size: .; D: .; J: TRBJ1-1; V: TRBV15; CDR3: CATSRAAVLGEAFF; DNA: TGTGCCACCAGCAGGGCGGCGGTACTCGGTGAAGCTTTCTTT
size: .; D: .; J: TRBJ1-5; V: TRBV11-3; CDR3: CASSLGSNQPQHF; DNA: TGTGCCAGCAGCTTAGGTAGCAATCAGCCCCAGCATTTT
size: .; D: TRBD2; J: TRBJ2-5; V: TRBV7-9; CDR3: CASSPPLAGSETQYF; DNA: TGTGCCAGCAGCCCCCCGCTAGCGGGTTCTGAGACCCAGTACTTC
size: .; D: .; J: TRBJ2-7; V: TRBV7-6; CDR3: CASSLAVGGVGEQYF; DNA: TGTGCCAGCAGCTTAGCGGTGGGGGGCGTCGGCGAGCAGTACTTC
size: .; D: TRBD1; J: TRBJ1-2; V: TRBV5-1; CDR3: CASSFRDRGRDGYTF; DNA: TGCGCCAGCAGCTTCCGGGACAGGGGGCGGGATGGCTACACCTTC
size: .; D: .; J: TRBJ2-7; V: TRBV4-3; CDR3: CASSQDRGDYEQYF; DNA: TGCGCCAGCAGCCAAGATCGGGGTGACTACGAGCAGTACTTC
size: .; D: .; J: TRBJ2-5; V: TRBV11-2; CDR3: CASSLVGGVETQYF; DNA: TGTGCCAGCAGCTTAGTTGGTGGGGTAGAGACCCAGTACTTC
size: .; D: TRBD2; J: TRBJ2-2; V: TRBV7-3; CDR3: CASSLRSLAGVEDTGELFF; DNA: TGTGCCAGCAGCTTACGTAGCCTAGCGGGAGTAGAAGACACCGGGGAGCTGTTTTTT
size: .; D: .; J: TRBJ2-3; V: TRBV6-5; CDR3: CASGRTSTDTQYF; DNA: TGTGCCAGTGGACGGACGAGCACAGATACGCAGTATTTT
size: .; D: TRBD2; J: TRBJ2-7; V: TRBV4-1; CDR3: CASSQESEAGGRYEQYF; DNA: TGCGCCAGCAGCCAAGAGAGTGAAGCGGGAGGACGGTACGAGCAGTACTTC
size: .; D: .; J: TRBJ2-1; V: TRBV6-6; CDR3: CASSQLVSEQFF; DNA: TGTGCCAGCAGTCAACTAGTTAGTGAGCAGTTCTTC
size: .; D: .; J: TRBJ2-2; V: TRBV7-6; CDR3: CASSLGHTINTGELFF; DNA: TGTGCCAGCAGCTTAGGGCACACAATAAACACCGGGGAGCTGTTTTTT
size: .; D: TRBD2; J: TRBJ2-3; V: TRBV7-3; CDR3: CASSYTSGRATNTQYF; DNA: TGTGCCAGCAGCTACACTAGCGGGAGGGCGACGAATACGCAGTATTTT
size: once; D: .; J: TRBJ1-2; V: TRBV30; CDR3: CAWANEDNYGYTF; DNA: TGTGCCTGGGCGAACGAGGATAACTATGGCTACACCTTC
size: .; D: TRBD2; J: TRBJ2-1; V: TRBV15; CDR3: CATSRVASGDEQFF; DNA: TGTGCCACCAGCAGAGTGGCTAGCGGGGATGAGCAGTTCTTC
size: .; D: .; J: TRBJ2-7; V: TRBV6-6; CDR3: CASSYMGPAYEQYF; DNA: TGTGCCAGCAGTTACATGGGGCCCGCCTACGAGCAGTACTTC
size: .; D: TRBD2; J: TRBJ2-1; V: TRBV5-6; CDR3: CASSRVAGPNNEQFF; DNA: TGTGCCAGCAGCCGAGTAGCGGGCCCTAACAATGAGCAGTTCTTC
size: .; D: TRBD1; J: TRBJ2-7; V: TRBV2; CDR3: CASRDRTYEQYF; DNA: TGTGCCAGCCGGGACAGGACCTACGAGCAGTACTTC
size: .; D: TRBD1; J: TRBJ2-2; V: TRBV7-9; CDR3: CASSPSPGTGAVITGELFF; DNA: TGTGCCAGCAGCCCCAGTCCCGGGACAGGGGCGGTGATCACCGGGGAGCTGTTTTTT
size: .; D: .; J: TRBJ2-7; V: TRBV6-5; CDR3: CASSRSGIEQYF; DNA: TGTGCCAGCAGTAGGTCCGGGATCGAGCAGTACTTC
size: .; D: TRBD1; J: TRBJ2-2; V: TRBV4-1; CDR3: CASSQEEGGRANTGELFF; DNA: TGCGCCAGCAGCCAAGAGGAAGGGGGCAGGGCGAACACCGGGGAGCTGTTTTTT
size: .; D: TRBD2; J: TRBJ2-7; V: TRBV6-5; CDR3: CASSYSTAGSYEQYF; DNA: TGTGCCAGCAGTTACTCGACAGCGGGGTCCTACGAGCAGTACTTC
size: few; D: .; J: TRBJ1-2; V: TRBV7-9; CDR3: CASSDLKEGDYGYTF; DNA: TGTGCCAGCAGCGACCTGAAGGAGGGAGACTATGGCTACACCTTC
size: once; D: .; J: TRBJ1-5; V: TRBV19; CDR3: CASSIQTGTSNQPQHF; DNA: TGTGCCAGTAGTATTCAAACAGGGACTAGCAATCAGCCCCAGCATTTT
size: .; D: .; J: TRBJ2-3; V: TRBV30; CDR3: CACLDRYTQYF; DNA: TGTGCCTGCCTCGATAGGTATACGCAGTATTTT
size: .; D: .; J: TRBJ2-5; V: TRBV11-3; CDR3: CASSYRSQETQYF; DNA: TGTGCCAGCAGCTACAGGAGCCAAGAGACCCAGTACTTC
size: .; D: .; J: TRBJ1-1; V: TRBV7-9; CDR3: CASSLGDEAFF; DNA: TGTGCCAGCAGTCTTGGGGATGAAGCTTTCTTT
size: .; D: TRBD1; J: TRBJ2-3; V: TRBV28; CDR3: CASSLFRGRADTQYF; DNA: TGTGCCAGCAGTCTCTTCAGGGGGCGCGCAGATACGCAGTATTTT
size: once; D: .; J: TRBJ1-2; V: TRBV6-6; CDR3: CASTRGGTTDGYTF; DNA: TGTGCCAGCACCCGGGGGGGGACTACTGATGGCTACACCTTC
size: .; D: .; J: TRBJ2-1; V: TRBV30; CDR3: CAWEIPNRLLGDEQFF; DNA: TGTGCCTGGGAAATCCCGAACCGACTTCTCGGCGATGAGCAGTTCTTC
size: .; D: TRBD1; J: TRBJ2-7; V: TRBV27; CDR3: CASSEDRVVQYF; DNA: TGTGCCAGCAGTGAAGACAGGGTTGTGCAGTACTTC
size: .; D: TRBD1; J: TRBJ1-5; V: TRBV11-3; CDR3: CASSPDRESNQPQHF; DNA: TGTGCCAGCAGCCCCGACAGGGAAAGCAATCAGCCCCAGCATTTT
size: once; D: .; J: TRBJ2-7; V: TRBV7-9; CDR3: CASSLGNTAIYEQYF; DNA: TGTGCCAGCAGCTTAGGGAACACGGCAATCTACGAGCAGTACTTC
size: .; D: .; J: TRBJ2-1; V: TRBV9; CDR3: CASSVGGGASHNEQFF; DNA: TGTGCCAGCAGCGTAGGTGGAGGGGCGAGCCACAATGAGCAGTTCTTC
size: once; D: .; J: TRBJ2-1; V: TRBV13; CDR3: CASSLVGGGGYNEQFF; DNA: TGTGCCAGCAGCTTAGTCGGGGGAGGGGGATACAATGAGCAGTTCTTC
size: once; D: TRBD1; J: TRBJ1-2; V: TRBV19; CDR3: CASSIGTGAGYTF; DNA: TGTGCCAGTAGTATTGGGACAGGGGCTGGCTACACCTTC
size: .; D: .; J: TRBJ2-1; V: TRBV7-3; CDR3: CASSLPGLNEQFF; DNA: TGTGCCAGCAGCTTACCGGGACTCAATGAGCAGTTCTTC
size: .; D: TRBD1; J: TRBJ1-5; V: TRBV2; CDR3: CASSSDRTTLMPQHF; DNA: TGTGCCAGCAGTTCGGACAGGACGACCTTAATGCCCCAGCATTTT
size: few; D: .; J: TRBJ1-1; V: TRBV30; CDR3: CAQNQGAEAFF; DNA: TGTGCCCAAAACCAGGGCGCTGAAGCTTTCTTT
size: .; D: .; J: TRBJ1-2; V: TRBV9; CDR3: CASSVAGTNYGYTF; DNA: TGTGCCAGCAGCGTAGCAGGGACTAACTATGGCTACACCTTC
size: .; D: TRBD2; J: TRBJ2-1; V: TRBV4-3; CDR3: CASSQDLRGSSYNEQFF; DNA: TGCGCCAGCAGCCAAGATCTTCGCGGGAGCTCCTACAATGAGCAGTTCTTC
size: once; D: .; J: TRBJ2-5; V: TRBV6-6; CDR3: CASLLTPETQYF; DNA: TGTGCCAGCCTCCTAACCCCGGAGACCCAGTACTTC
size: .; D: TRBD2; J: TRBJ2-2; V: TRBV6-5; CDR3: CASSVAGASGELFF; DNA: TGTGCCAGCAGTGTAGCGGGGGCCTCCGGGGAGCTGTTTTTT
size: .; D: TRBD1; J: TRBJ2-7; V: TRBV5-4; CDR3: CASSPWTGAYEQYF; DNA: TGTGCCAGCAGCCCATGGACAGGGGCCTACGAGCAGTACTTC
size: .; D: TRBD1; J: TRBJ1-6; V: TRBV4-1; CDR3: CASSHGVLRTGGSPLHF; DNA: TGCGCCAGCAGCCATGGCGTGCTCCGGACAGGGGGCTCACCCCTCCACTTT
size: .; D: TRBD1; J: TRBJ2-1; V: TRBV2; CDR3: CASSAANRGQNEQFF; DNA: TGTGCCAGCAGTGCCGCCAACAGGGGGCAGAATGAGCAGTTCTTC
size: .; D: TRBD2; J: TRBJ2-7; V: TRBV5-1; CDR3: CASSLTSGGAYEQYF; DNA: TGCGCCAGCAGCTTAACTAGCGGGGGGGCCTACGAGCAGTACTTC
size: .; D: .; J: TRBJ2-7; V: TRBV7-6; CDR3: CASSLAVGLDYEQYF; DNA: TGTGCCAGCAGCTTAGCCGTGGGACTTGACTACGAGCAGTACTTC